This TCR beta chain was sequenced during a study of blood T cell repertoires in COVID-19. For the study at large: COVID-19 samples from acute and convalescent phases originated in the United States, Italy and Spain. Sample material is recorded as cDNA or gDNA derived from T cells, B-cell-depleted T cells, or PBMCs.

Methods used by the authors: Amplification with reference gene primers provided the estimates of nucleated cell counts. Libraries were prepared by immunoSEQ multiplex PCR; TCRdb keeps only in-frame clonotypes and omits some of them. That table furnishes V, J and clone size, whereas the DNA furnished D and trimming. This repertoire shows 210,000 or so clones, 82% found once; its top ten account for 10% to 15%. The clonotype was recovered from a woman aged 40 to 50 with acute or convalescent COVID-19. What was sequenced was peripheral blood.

CDR3 DNA: TGTGCCAGCAGTGAAATGATAGAGGGACTAGCGGGGGGGCCGGTCGAGCAGTACTTC. As protein: CASSEMIEGLAGGPVEQYF. This sequence joins TRBV6-1 and TRBJ2-7; 16 bases fit TRBD2. Germline V CDR1 and CDR2: MNHNS, SASEGT. CDR3 length equals 19 residues. V shed 2 bases, J shed 6 bases, and the junction held 13 bases outside the gene matches.